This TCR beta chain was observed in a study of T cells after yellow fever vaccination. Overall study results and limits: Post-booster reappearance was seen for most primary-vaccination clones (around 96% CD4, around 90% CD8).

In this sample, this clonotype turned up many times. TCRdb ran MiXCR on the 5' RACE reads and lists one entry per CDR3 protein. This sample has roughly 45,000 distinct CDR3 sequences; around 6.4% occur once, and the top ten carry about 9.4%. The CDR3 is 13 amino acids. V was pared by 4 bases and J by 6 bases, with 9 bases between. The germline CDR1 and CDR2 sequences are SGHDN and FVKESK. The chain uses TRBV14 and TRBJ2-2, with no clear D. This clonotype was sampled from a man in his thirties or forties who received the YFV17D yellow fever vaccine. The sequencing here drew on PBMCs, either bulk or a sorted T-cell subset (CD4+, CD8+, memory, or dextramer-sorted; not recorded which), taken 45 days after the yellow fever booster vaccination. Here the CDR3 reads CASSPNYAGELFF. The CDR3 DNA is TGTGCCAGCAGCCCGAACTACGCCGGGGAGCTGTTTTTT.